The entry below describes one T cell receptor (beta chain). These data originate in a study of T cell responses to AZD1222 COVID-19 vaccine. Trimming shortened V by 0 bases and J by 5 bases, and 7 bases separated the two germline ends. Germline V gene lookup returns CDR1 GTSNPN and CDR2 SVGIG (reference sequence). The CDR3 spans 13 residues. The assay was immunoSEQ multiplex PCR, and TCRdb's table has in-frame clones only and misses some. This repertoire shows under 150,000 clones, roughly 93% found once; its top ten account for about 3%. Sequencing used peripheral blood, obtained on day 0 of AZD1222 vaccination. This rearrangement joins TRBV30 to TRBJ1-4, with no clear D. This TCR derives from an adult in good health. This chain's CDR3 is CAWSVGSNEKLFF. As DNA, the CDR3 is TGTGCCTGGAGTGTGGGTTCCAATGAAAAACTGTTTTTT. Looking up the rest from reference TRBV30 and TRBJ1-4 gives the full variable domain: SQTIHQWPATLVQPVGSPLSLECTVEGTSNPNLYWYRQAAGRGLQLLFYSVGIGQISSEVPQNLSASRPQDRQFILSSKKLLLSDSGFYLCAWSVGSNEKLFFGSGTQLSVL.